This T cell receptor beta chain emerged from a study of blood T cells in healthy people across ages. The sample providers were healthy Caucasian people from Russia, aged roughly 6 to 95. Alongside a J-beta primer mix, a sample-barcoded 5' primer served in a second PCR lasting roughly 6 to 11 cycles. One entry per CDR3 protein results from TCRdb running MiXCR on the 5' RACE reads. Among 800,000 to 1,300,000 distinct CDR3 sequences listed, about 25% were seen once. From germline, CDR1 is SQVTM and CDR2 ANQGSEA. The CDR3 totals 12 residues. These sequences were also reported in another study, on T cells of mothers and their children. That paper adds: In this cohort, donors were three healthy Caucasian mothers plus their six children. The yield was over 9 million TCR beta CDR3 reads from each mother and some 3 million from each child.

Sequenced material: blood. The receptor was derived from a girl aged 2-10 years in good health. The chain uses TRBV29-1 and TRBJ2-1; unclear D gene. The J call may be mistaken, given a closer DNA end match to TRBJ2-7. The CDR3 protein is CSVADGSYEQYF. CDR3 nucleotides: TGCAGCGTTGCGGACGGGTCCTACGAGCAGTACTTC.